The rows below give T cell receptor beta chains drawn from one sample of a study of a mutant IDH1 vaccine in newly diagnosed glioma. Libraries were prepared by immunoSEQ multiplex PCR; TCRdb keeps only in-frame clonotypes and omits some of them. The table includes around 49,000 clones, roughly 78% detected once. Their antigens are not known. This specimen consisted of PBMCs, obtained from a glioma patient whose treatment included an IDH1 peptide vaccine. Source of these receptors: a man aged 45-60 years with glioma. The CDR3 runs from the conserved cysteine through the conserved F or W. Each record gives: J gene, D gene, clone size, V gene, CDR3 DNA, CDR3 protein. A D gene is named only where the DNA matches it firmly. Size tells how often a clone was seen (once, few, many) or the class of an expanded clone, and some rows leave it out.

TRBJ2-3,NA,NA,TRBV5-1,TGCGCCAGCAGCTTGGGGGCAGGGGCCGATCTCACAGATACGCAGTATTTT,CASSLGAGADLTDTQYF
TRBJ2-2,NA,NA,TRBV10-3,TGTGCCATCAGGGAGGGGGCGCGGAACACCGGGGAGCTGTTTTTT,CAIREGARNTGELFF
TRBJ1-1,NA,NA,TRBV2,TGTGCCAGCAGTGAAGGGGAGACAGTGAACACTGAAGCTTTCTTT,CASSEGETVNTEAFF
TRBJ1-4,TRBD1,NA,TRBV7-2,TGTGCCAGCAGCTTGACCGGGACAGGGGCGGGAAAACTGTTTTTT,CASSLTGTGAGKLFF
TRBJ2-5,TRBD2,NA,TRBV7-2,TGTGCCAGCAGCTCAGGACTAGCGGGGCTCCAAGAGACCCAGTACTTC,CASSSGLAGLQETQYF
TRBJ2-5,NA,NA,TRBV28,TGTGCCACCCGTGACGGGACACCCTCGAAAGAGACCCAGTACTTC,CATRDGTPSKETQYF
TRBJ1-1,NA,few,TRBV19,TGTGCCAGTAGTATCACGAGCGGGTTGAACACTGAAGCTTTCTTT,CASSITSGLNTEAFF
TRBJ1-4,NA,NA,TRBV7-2,TGTGCCAGCAGCCAGGGGATTTGGGAAAAACTGTTTTTT,CASSQGIWEKLFF
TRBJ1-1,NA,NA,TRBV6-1,TGTGCCAGCAAAATTGGACAGAGCACTGAAGCTTTCTTT,CASKIGQSTEAFF
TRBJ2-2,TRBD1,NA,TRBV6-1,TGTGCCAGCAGTGAAGCAGGACAGGGGAGACCCGGGGAGCTGTTTTTT,CASSEAGQGRPGELFF
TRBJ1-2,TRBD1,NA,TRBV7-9,TGTGCCAGCAGTCCAAGGACAGGGGACTATGGCTACACCTTC,CASSPRTGDYGYTF
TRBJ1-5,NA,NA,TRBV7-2,TGTGCCAGCAGGCGACAGGCAGTGGGCAATCAGCCCCAGCATTTT,CASRRQAVGNQPQHF
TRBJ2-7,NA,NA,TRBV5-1,TGCGCCAGCAGCTTGAGTGGACCACCATCCTACGAGCAGTACTTC,CASSLSGPPSYEQYF
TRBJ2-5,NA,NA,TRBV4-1,TGCGCCAGCAGCCAAGCCCCGGGACTCCGAGAGACCCAGTACTTC,CASSQAPGLRETQYF
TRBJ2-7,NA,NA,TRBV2,TGTGCCAGCAGTGATCGGGGTTACGAGCAGTACTTC,CASSDRGYEQYF
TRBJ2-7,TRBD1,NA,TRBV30,TGTGCCTGGAGTTGGGGACAGGGGGCGGACGAGCAGTACTTC,CAWSWGQGADEQYF
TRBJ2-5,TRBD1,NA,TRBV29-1,TGCAGCTACGCCGGGACAGGGGGTCAAGAGACCCAGTACTTC,CSYAGTGGQETQYF
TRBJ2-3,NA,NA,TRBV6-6,TGTGCCAGCAGTTACGTTGCCACAGATACGCAGTATTTT,CASSYVATDTQYF
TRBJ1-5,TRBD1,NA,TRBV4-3,TGCGCCAGCAGCGAAGGGACAGGGGGTTTCCAGCCCCAGCATTTT,CASSEGTGGFQPQHF
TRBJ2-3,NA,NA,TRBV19,TGTGCCAGTACCCCGGGACCGCACACAGATACGCAGTATTTT,CASTPGPHTDTQYF
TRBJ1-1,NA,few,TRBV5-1,TGCGCCAGCAGCTTGGGGCCGGCTAACACTGAAGCTTTCTTT,CASSLGPANTEAFF
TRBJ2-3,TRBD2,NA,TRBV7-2,TGTGCCAGCAGCTTAACAGCGGGGCCCACAGATACGCAGTATTTT,CASSLTAGPTDTQYF
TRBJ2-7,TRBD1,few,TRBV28,TGTGCCAGCAGAGGGACAGGGCATTCCTACGAGCAGTACTTC,CASRGTGHSYEQYF
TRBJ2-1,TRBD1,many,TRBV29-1,TGCAGCGTGGACAGGTCCTACAATGAGCAGTTCTTC,CSVDRSYNEQFF
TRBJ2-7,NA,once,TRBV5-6,TGTGCCAGCAGCTTAGGAGGGGTTTACGAGCAGTACTTC,CASSLGGVYEQYF
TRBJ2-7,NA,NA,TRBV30,TGTGCCTGGGACCGGGATCAGGGTTACGAGCAGTACTTC,CAWDRDQGYEQYF
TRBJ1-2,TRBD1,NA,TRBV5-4,TGTGCCAGCAGCTTGGGCAGGGGACAGGGTGGGGATGGCTACACCTTC,CASSLGRGQGGDGYTF
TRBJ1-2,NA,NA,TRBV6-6,TGTGCCAGCAGTCGGGACGGGAACTATGGCTACACCTTC,CASSRDGNYGYTF
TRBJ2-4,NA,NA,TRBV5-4,TGTGCCAGCAGCTTGACGGGGAACAGGGTGGGCATTCAGTACTTC,CASSLTGNRVGIQYF
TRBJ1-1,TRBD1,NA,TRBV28,TGTGCCAGCAGAAGACAGGGTCGCACTGAAGCTTTCTTT,CASRRQGRTEAFF
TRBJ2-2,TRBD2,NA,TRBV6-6,TGTGCCAGCCGCGGGGGGGAGAACACCGGGGAGCTGTTTTTT,CASRGGENTGELFF
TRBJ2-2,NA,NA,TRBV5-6,TGTGCCAGCACCGCACAGCCCCTCCCGGCCGGGGAGCTGTTTTTT,CASTAQPLPAGELFF
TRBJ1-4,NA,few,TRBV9,TGTGCCAGCAGCGTAGCTCGGGGGGCAGGTGAAAAACTGTTTTTT,CASSVARGAGEKLFF
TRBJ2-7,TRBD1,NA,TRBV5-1,TGCGCCAGCACTCCTACCGGGACAGTGGGTGTGTACGAGCAGTACTTC,CASTPTGTVGVYEQYF
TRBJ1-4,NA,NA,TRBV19,TGTGCCAGTAGTATCGGGCAGGAAAATGAAAAACTGTTTTTT,CASSIGQENEKLFF
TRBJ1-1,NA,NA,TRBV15,TGTGCCACCAGCAGACATCAGAACACTGAAGCTTTCTTT,CATSRHQNTEAFF
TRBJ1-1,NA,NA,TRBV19,TGTGCCAGTAGTATAGATGACGGGCTGATCACTGAAGCTTTCTTT,CASSIDDGLITEAFF
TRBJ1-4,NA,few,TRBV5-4,TGTGCCAGCAGCAGTGATCCGGGCGGGGGGCCTGGGGAAAAACTGTTTTTT,CASSSDPGGGPGEKLFF
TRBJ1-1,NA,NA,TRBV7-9,TGTGCCAGCAGCTTGGGGGAATGGTTCACTGAAGCTTTCTTT,CASSLGEWFTEAFF
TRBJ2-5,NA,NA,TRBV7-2,TGTGCCAGCAGCTCGTCACAGGGGAGGGAGACCCAGTACTTC,CASSSSQGRETQYF
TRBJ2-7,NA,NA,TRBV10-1,TGCGCCAGCAGCCAGACAGGCCCCTACGAGCAGTACTTC,CASSQTGPYEQYF
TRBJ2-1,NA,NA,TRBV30,TGTGCCTGGAGTTTGGTCAGCTCCTACAATGAGCAGTTCTTC,CAWSLVSSYNEQFF
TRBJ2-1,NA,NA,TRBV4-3,TGCGCCAGCAGCCAAGGGGGGGCCCCGTACAATGAGCAGTTCTTC,CASSQGGAPYNEQFF
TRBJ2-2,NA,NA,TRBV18,TGTGCCAGCTCACCTTTCGGGGTCGACACCGGGGAGCTGTTTTTT,CASSPFGVDTGELFF
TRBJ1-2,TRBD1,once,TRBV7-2,TGTGCCAGCAGAAACAAAGGAGGGGGCGGCGGCTACACCTTC,CASRNKGGGGGYTF
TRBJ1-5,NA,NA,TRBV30,TGTGCCTGGAGTGTAAATTGGGGGACCCAGCATTTT,CAWSVNWGTQHF
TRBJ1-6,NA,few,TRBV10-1,TGCGCCAGCCGGACAGACCTTAATTCACCCCTCCACTTT,CASRTDLNSPLHF
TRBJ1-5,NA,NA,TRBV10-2,TGCGCCAGCAGTGAGTCTAAGGGAATGTCAGGCAATCAGCCCCAGCATTTT,CASSESKGMSGNQPQHF
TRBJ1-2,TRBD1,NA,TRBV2,TGTGCCAGCAGTGCACAGGGGGGACCCACCTTC,CASSAQGGPTF
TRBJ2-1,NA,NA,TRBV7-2,TGTGCCAGCAGCTTAAATCCGCTAGCGAGTAACAATGAGCAGTTCTTC,CASSLNPLASNNEQFF
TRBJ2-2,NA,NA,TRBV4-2,TGTGCCAGCAGCCCTTACGAGGGGGGGGACACCGGGGAGCTGTTTTTT,CASSPYEGGDTGELFF
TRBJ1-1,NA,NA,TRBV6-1,TGTGCCAGCAGTGATTTAGGGTCGAACACTGAAGCTTTCTTT,CASSDLGSNTEAFF
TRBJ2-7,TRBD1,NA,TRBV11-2,TGTGCCAGCAGCTTGGGGACAGGGTACTACGAGCAGTACTTC,CASSLGTGYYEQYF
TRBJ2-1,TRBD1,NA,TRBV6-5,TGTGCCAGCAGGTGGACAGGGGCCAGGGAGCAGTTCTTC,CASRWTGAREQFF
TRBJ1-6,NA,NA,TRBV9,TGTGCCAGCAGCGCGTCTACCCCTAATAATTCACCCCTCCACTTT,CASSASTPNNSPLHF
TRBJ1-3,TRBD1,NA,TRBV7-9,TGTGCCAGCAGCTCATTTCTAACGGACAGGGGGAGCTCTGGAAACACCATATATTTT,CASSSFLTDRGSSGNTIYF
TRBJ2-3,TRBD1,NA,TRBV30,TGTGCCTGGAGTCTCGACAGGGGCACGCAGTATTTT,CAWSLDRGTQYF
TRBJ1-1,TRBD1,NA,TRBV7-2,TGTGCCAGCAGCTTAAACAGGGGAGACACTGAAGCTTTCTTT,CASSLNRGDTEAFF